This T cell receptor beta chain was sequenced in a study of blood T cells in healthy people across ages. About the study: For every two T cells, template switching captured about one barcoded beta molecule. The study, taken as a whole, reports: Changes seen in expanded clonotypes were possibly confounded by donor CMV status left unknown. Across the age range, TCR beta diversity per million T cells fell in a roughly linear way.

A sample-barcoded 5' primer and a J-beta primer mix were used in a second PCR of about 7 to 12 cycles. Researchers report that a template-switch adaptor with 12 random nucleotides tagged each cDNA molecule. Each CDR3 protein is one row after TCRdb ran MiXCR on the 5' RACE reads. The sample lists around 670,000 distinct CDR3 sequences, around 31% occurring once. This clonotype has only a few counts. The antigen is undetermined. The length of the CDR3 is 15 residues. With 4 bases removed from V and 2 bases from J, the gap between germline ends came to 17 bases. Germline CDR1 is SQVTM and CDR2 is ANQGSEA.

The chain links TRBV29-1 to TRBJ1-1, with D uncertain. This TCR was sampled from a woman of 80 years or more in good health. Sequenced sample: blood. CDR3 nucleotides: TGCAGCGTTGTTGTCTTCGCTTCTGGCAACACTGAAGCTTTCTTT. Translated, it gives CSVVVFASGNTEAFF.